These T cell receptor beta chains were read from a single sample in a study of OX40 agonist ivuxolimab in advanced cancers. Assay: immunoSEQ multiplex PCR; the TCRdb copy retains only in-frame clones and omits some. The sample has approximately 65,000 clones, 89% seen once. The material was CD4+ or CD8+ T cells sorted from blood, obtained in a trial of the OX40 agonist ivuxolimab. The receptors shown here come from an adult with an advanced solid tumor such as melanoma, head and neck, liver or kidney cancer. CDR3s include the opening cysteine and the closing phenylalanine or tryptophan. A D gene is named only where the DNA matches it firmly. A clone size is listed for some rows: how often the clone was seen (once, few, many), or a class if it is expanded.

>TRBV7-9|NA|TRBJ1-5|NA
TGTGCCAGCAGCCCACCCGGGGGGGGCAATCAGCCCCAGCATTTT
CASSPPGGGNQPQHF
>TRBV11-3|NA|TRBJ2-3|TRBD2
TGTGCCAGCAGCCGAGGGACTAGCGGTCAACATGGTACGCAGTATTTT
CASSRGTSGQHGTQYF
>TRBV6-1|NA|TRBJ1-5|NA
TGTGCCAGCAGGACCATTAATCAGCCCCAGCATTTT
CASRTINQPQHF
>TRBV6-1|NA|TRBJ2-5|NA
TGTGCCAGCAGTGACGGAAACCAAGAGACCCAGTACTTC
CASSDGNQETQYF
>TRBV5-1|once|TRBJ2-2|TRBD2
TGCGCCAGCAGCACGGGACTAGCGCTCACCGGGGAGCTGTTTTTT
CASSTGLALTGELFF
>TRBV28|once|TRBJ2-5|NA
TGTGCCAGCCGAGGCGTCACCGAGACCCAGTACTTC
CASRGVTETQYF
>TRBV5-1|NA|TRBJ2-6|TRBD1
TGCGCCAGCAGAAATGGACAGGGTGTTGGGGCCAACGTCCTGACTTTC
CASRNGQGVGANVLTF
>TRBV30|few|TRBJ1-2|TRBD1
TGTGCCTGGTCCGGGAAGGGGGCGGATGGCTACACCTTC
CAWSGKGADGYTF
>TRBV5-8|NA|TRBJ2-7|TRBD1
TGTGCCAGCAGCTTGTTCCAGGGGGCGAAGTTTTACGAGCAGTACTTC
CASSLFQGAKFYEQYF
>TRBV7-2|NA|TRBJ2-3|NA
TGTGCCAGCAGCGAGCAGACTAGCACAGATACGCAGTATTTT
CASSEQTSTDTQYF
>TRBV19|NA|TRBJ2-4|NA
TGTGCCAGTAGTATAGGGGGAATGAAGACAGTTATAGCCAAAAACATTCAGTACTTC
CASSIGGMKTVIAKNIQYF
>TRBV7-3|NA|TRBJ1-1|NA
TGTGCCAGCAGCTCTGAGAGTAACACTGAAGCTTTCTTT
CASSSESNTEAFF
>TRBV7-3|NA|TRBJ2-2|NA
TGTGCCAGCAGCCCCAAAGCCAGGGGCCTTATCGGCGGGGAGCTGTTTTTT
CASSPKARGLIGGELFF
>TRBV27|once|TRBJ1-5|NA
TGTGCCAGCAGTTTTCAAGGGATCAATCAGCCCCAGCATTTT
CASSFQGINQPQHF
>TRBV11-2|NA|TRBJ2-7|TRBD1
TGTGCCAGCAGCTTCGGGACAGGGTCCTCCTACGAGCAGTACTTC
CASSFGTGSSYEQYF
>TRBV2|NA|TRBJ2-1|NA
TGTGCCAGCAGTGACCCTTACAATGAGCAGTTCTTC
CASSDPYNEQFF